This entry features one T cell receptor beta chain sequence. The data originate from a study of cytomegalovirus exposure and HLA in healthy donors. The CDR3 is made up of 15 amino acids. Germline-derived CDR1 and CDR2 are LNHDA and SQIVND (reference sequence). The V segment lost 6 bases and the J segment 5 bases; nucleotides outside the gene matches: 10. Primers: 60 Vbeta forward and 13 Jbeta reverse. The data were produced by immunoSEQ multiplex PCR, yet TCRdb's version contains in-frame clones alone and is incomplete. The table lists 100,000 to 150,000 clones, around three quarters of them singletons.

The material sequenced was PBMCs. The genes are TRBV19 and TRBJ2-7; 10 bases map to TRBD1. The sequence was obtained from a female donor in good health and CMV-seronegative. CDR3 sequence reads: CASSSRQGAFHEQYF. CDR3 bases: TGTGCCAGTAGCTCCCGACAGGGGGCGTTCCACGAGCAGTACTTC.